This T cell receptor beta chain comes out of a study of cytomegalovirus exposure and HLA in healthy donors. Study background: Among about 179 million T cells, an earlier analysis found about 110 million unique TCR beta sequences.

Study-wide results and limits: A previous analysis found most TCR beta V segments productive roughly 90% or roughly 30% of the time.

In the PCR, 60 Vbeta and 13 Jbeta primers were used. The protocol was immunoSEQ multiplex PCR, while the TCRdb copy is restricted to in-frame clones and leaves out a portion. The sample records around 200,000 clones, roughly four fifths being singletons. This CDR3 is built from 13 residues. Germline lookup yields CDR1 MDHEN and CDR2 SYDVKM. Trimming shortened V by 2 bases and J by 9 bases, and 10 bases separated the two germline ends. This clone was seen more than once but under ten times. Its specificity is not known. The origin of this receptor is a man aged 25 to 45 in good health and CMV-seronegative. The V and J genes are TRBV28 and TRBJ2-2, with D maybe TRBD2 (5 bases). What was sequenced was PBMCs. CDR3 DNA: TGTGCCAGCAGTTTAGGGAGTATGAGGGAGCTGTTTTTT. Protein: CASSLGSMRELFF.